Listed below are T cell receptor beta chains from one sample, sequenced in a study of CD8+CD57+ T cells in acquired aplastic anemia. Each CDR3 protein gets one entry after TCRdb re-called the reads with MiXCR. The table shows approximately 190,000 distinct CDR3 sequences, with 48% occurring only once. Input material: sorted CD4+, CD8+, or CD8+CD57+ T cells (not recorded which) from PBMCs. The receptors were gathered from a human donor with aplastic anemia. Each CDR3 is given with its conserved first and last residue. Each record gives: D gene, V gene, clone size, J gene, CDR3 DNA, CDR3 protein. A D gene is named only where the DNA matches it firmly. The size field is filled for only some rows; it gives once, few, many or a size class.

D: NA; V: TRBV20-1; size: NA; J: TRBJ2-3; DNA: TGCAGTGCTAGAGTTTACCAGGACCTGTCAACAGATACGCAGTATTTT; CDR3: CSARVYQDLSTDTQYF
D: NA; V: TRBV5-8; size: many; J: TRBJ2-2; DNA: TGTGCCAGCAGCTTGGCCAGACAGAACACCGGGGAGCTGTTTTTT; CDR3: CASSLARQNTGELFF
D: TRBD2; V: TRBV11-2; size: many; J: TRBJ2-7; DNA: TGTGCCAGCAGCCCTCGGACTAGCGGGAGGACGACCTACGAGCAGTACTTC; CDR3: CASSPRTSGRTTYEQYF
D: NA; V: TRBV7-2; size: few; J: TRBJ2-7; DNA: TGTGCCAGCAGCTTAAGGGAGAGCTACGAGCAGTACTTC; CDR3: CASSLRESYEQYF
D: NA; V: TRBV28; size: many; J: TRBJ2-7; DNA: TGTGCCAGCAGTTTAAGGAACGAGCAGTACTTC; CDR3: CASSLRNEQYF
D: NA; V: TRBV25-1; size: NA; J: TRBJ2-4; DNA: TGTGCCAGCAGTGAGTTGTTCGGGGTGGGAAACATTCAGTACTTC; CDR3: CASSELFGVGNIQYF
D: NA; V: TRBV2; size: NA; J: TRBJ1-5; DNA: TGTGCCAGCAGTGTAAGTATCGGAGATAGCAATCAGCCCCAGCATTTT; CDR3: CASSVSIGDSNQPQHF
D: NA; V: TRBV20-1; size: many; J: TRBJ1-2; DNA: TGCAGTGCGGGGATGGGTATGGACCTAGGCTATGGCTACACCTTC; CDR3: CSAGMGMDLGYGYTF
D: NA; V: TRBV7-2; size: NA; J: TRBJ2-1; DNA: TGTGCCAGCAGCTTAGATGGGGTCAATGAGCAGTTCTTC; CDR3: CASSLDGVNEQFF
D: NA; V: TRBV9; size: many; J: TRBJ2-5; DNA: TGTGCCAGCAGCGTAGATTGGCTAGGAGAGACCCAGTACTTC; CDR3: CASSVDWLGETQYF
D: NA; V: TRBV6-5; size: NA; J: TRBJ1-2; DNA: TGTGCCAGCAGTTATAGTGGGCGCTATGGCTACACCTTC; CDR3: CASSYSGRYGYTF
D: TRBD2; V: TRBV2; size: NA; J: TRBJ2-3; DNA: TGTGCCAGCAGTGTGAGTACGGGAGGTGGTGGGGATACGCAGTATTTT; CDR3: CASSVSTGGGGDTQYF
D: NA; V: TRBV2; size: NA; J: TRBJ1-1; DNA: TGTGCCAGCAGTGATGACAGGAACACTGAAGCTTTCTTT; CDR3: CASSDDRNTEAFF
D: TRBD1; V: TRBV20-1; size: NA; J: TRBJ1-5; DNA: TGCAGTGCAAATACCGGGACAGGGAATGACCAGCCCCAGCATTTT; CDR3: CSANTGTGNDQPQHF
D: NA; V: TRBV24-1; size: few; J: TRBJ2-1; DNA: TGTGCCACCAGTGATGGGGGGACATCCTACAATGAGCAGTTCTTC; CDR3: CATSDGGTSYNEQFF
D: NA; V: TRBV2; size: NA; J: TRBJ2-7; DNA: TGTGCCAGCAGTGTGATAAAAGGCAGGACCTACGAGCAGTACTTC; CDR3: CASSVIKGRTYEQYF
D: NA; V: TRBV24-1; size: few; J: TRBJ2-7; DNA: TGTGCCACCAGTGTTCGGGACGAGCAGTACTTC; CDR3: CATSVRDEQYF
D: TRBD1; V: TRBV10-3; size: NA; J: TRBJ1-2; DNA: TGTGCCAGCCGAGGGACAGGCACATCGAACTATGGCTACACCTTC; CDR3: CASRGTGTSNYGYTF
D: NA; V: TRBV25-1; size: NA; J: TRBJ2-3; DNA: TGTGCCAGCAGTGAATGGGCGGACGCGGATGGGGATACGCAGTATTTT; CDR3: CASSEWADADGDTQYF
D: TRBD1; V: TRBV15; size: NA; J: TRBJ1-1; DNA: TGTGCCACCAGCAGAGGAGAGGGGGCAGGTAACACTGAAGCTTTCTTT; CDR3: CATSRGEGAGNTEAFF
D: TRBD1; V: TRBV10-3; size: NA; J: TRBJ2-7; DNA: TGTGCCATCACCGGGACAGGGTGCCACGAGCAGTACTTC; CDR3: CAITGTGCHEQYF
D: NA; V: TRBV29-1; size: NA; J: TRBJ2-5; DNA: TGCAGCGTTGAAAAGGGGGGCATGGAGACCCGGTACTTC; CDR3: CSVEKGGMETRYF
D: NA; V: TRBV19; size: few; J: TRBJ1-5; DNA: TGTGCCAGTAGTTTCTTGAGAGGGCCCCAGCATTTT; CDR3: CASSFLRGPQHF
D: NA; V: TRBV12-3/TRBV12-4; size: NA; J: TRBJ1-2; DNA: TGTGCCAGCAGTTTCGGAGGGAATGGCTACACCTTC; CDR3: CASSFGGNGYTF
D: NA; V: TRBV25-1; size: NA; J: TRBJ1-4; DNA: TGTGCCAGCAGTGAATCAACCGGTGTAAAACTGTTTTTT; CDR3: CASSESTGVKLFF
D: NA; V: TRBV25-1; size: once; J: TRBJ2-3; DNA: TGTGCCAGCAGTGGACCCCGCTGGGCTTCGGATACGCAGTATTTT; CDR3: CASSGPRWASDTQYF
D: NA; V: TRBV28; size: NA; J: TRBJ2-7; DNA: TGTGCCAGCAGGGGCGTAATACCGGGCCGAGACTCCTACGAGCAGTACTTC; CDR3: CASRGVIPGRDSYEQYF
D: TRBD2; V: TRBV4-2; size: NA; J: TRBJ2-7; DNA: TGTGCCAGCAGCCCCGGCGGGACTAGCCCTCGGGGCGAGCAGTACTTC; CDR3: CASSPGGTSPRGEQYF
D: TRBD1; V: TRBV5-1; size: NA; J: TRBJ1-2; DNA: TGCGCCATCTCGACAGGGTCCGGCTACACCTTC; CDR3: CAISTGSGYTF
D: TRBD2; V: TRBV4-1; size: once; J: TRBJ2-3; DNA: TGCGCCAGCAGCCAAGGGCGAGTAGCGGGAGTTCCCACAGATACGCAGTATTTT; CDR3: CASSQGRVAGVPTDTQYF
D: TRBD2; V: TRBV7-6; size: few; J: TRBJ2-7; DNA: TGTGCCAGCAGCTTGTCCCTTGGGGAGGGTTACGAGCAGTACTTC; CDR3: CASSLSLGEGYEQYF
D: NA; V: TRBV3-1; size: many; J: TRBJ2-5; DNA: TGTGCCAGCAGCCAAGATATGGAGACCCAGTACTTC; CDR3: CASSQDMETQYF
D: NA; V: TRBV12-3/TRBV12-4; size: many; J: TRBJ2-2; DNA: TGTGCCAGCAGACAAAACACCGGGGAGCTGTTTTTT; CDR3: CASRQNTGELFF